This entry features one T cell receptor beta chain sequence. The entry originates in a study of blood T cell repertoires in COVID-19. In the study overall: Whether acute or convalescent, the COVID-19 samples came from the United States, Italy and Spain. PBMCs, B-cell-depleted T cells, or T cells were the source of the cDNA or gDNA that made up the material.

Original handling: Estimates of nucleated cell counts were drawn from the amplification of reference gene primers. Using immunoSEQ multiplex PCR, the repertoire was profiled, and TCRdb retains in-frame clones only, with some absent. From that table come the V and J calls and clone size; the DNA was used to work out D and trimming. The sample holds roughly 100,000 clones, about 83% seen once. Per germline, CDR1 MNHEY and CDR2 SVGAGI. J lost 5 bases, V lost 8 bases, and 3 bases had no gene match. This CDR3 comprises 13 residues. The TCR originated in a man between 65 and 85 years old with active or convalescent COVID-19. The sample consisted of peripheral blood. The V and J genes are TRBV6-5 and TRBJ2-2; 9 nucleotides align to TRBD1. In DNA form, the CDR3 reads TGTGCCAGCCCGGGACAGGGTACCGGGGAGCTGTTTTTT. This sequence encodes CASPGQGTGELFF.